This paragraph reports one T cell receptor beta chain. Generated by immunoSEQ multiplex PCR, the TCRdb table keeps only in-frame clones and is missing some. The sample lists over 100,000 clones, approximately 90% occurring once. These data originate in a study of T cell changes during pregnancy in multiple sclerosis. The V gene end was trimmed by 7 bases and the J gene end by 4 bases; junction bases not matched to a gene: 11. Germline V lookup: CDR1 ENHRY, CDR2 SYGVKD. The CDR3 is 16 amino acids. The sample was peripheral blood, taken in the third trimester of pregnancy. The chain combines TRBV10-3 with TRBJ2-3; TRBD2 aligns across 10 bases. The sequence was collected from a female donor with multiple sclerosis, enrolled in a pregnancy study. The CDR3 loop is CAITSGGARSADTQYF. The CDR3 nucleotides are TGTGCCATCACAAGCGGGGGGGCAAGGAGCGCAGATACGCAGTATTTT.